The 21 T cell receptor beta chains given below trace back to one sample, sequenced in a study of blood T cell repertoires in COVID-19. Sequenced by immunoSEQ multiplex PCR; TCRdb stores in-frame clones only, minus some. The sample lists over 300,000 clones; 85% to 90% were seen once. Sequencing input: peripheral blood. The receptors originated from a man aged 18 to 30 with active or convalescent COVID-19.

The rearrangement joins TRBV5-4 to TRBJ2-1; 7 bases agree with TRBD2. The CDR3 is made up of 16 amino acids. From germline, CDR1 is SGHNT and CDR2 YYREEE (reference sequence). V lost 7 bases, J lost 6 bases, and 16 bases stayed unmatched. The CDR3 loop reads CASPSSPASGSNEQFF. The CDR3 DNA follows: TGTGCCAGCCCCTCCAGCCCTGCTAGCGGTTCCAATGAGCAGTTCTTC.

V and J are TRBV7-2 and TRBJ1-5; 8 bases are shared with TRBD1. The CDR3 consists of 14 residues. V was pared by 5 bases and J by 7 bases, with 7 bases of the junction left unmatched. Germline V gives CDR1 SGHTA, CDR2 FQGNSA. CDR3 loop: CASSGGRGLQPQHF. The CDR3 nucleotides are TGTGCCAGCAGCGGAGGCAGGGGGCTCCAGCCCCAGCATTTT.

CDR3 amino acids: CASSPRTGPNNEQFF. The CDR3 DNA sequence: TGTGCCAGCAGCCCAAGAACAGGGCCAAACAATGAGCAGTTCTTC. V usage is TRBV11-3 and J usage is TRBJ2-1, with a tentative D call TRBD1 (6 bases). This CDR3 spans 15 amino acids. The V gene lost 5 bases and the J gene lost 5 bases, with 16 bases spanning the gap. Germline lookup yields CDR1 SGHNT and CDR2 YENEEA.

This clone was counted once. The chain recombines TRBV30 with TRBJ1-6; no definite D call. The CDR3 is 16 amino acids. V was trimmed by 4 bases and J by 0 bases, leaving 13 bases between them. CDR1 is GTSNPN and CDR2 is SVGIG in the germline V gene (reference sequence). CDR3 sequence reads: CAWTPSASSYNSPLHF. The DNA of the CDR3 is TGTGCCTGGACTCCTTCAGCGAGCTCCTATAATTCACCCCTCCACTTT.

V is TRBV3-1 (or the pseudogene TRBV3-2) and J is TRBJ2-7, with D maybe TRBD1 (5 bases). Germline V CDR1 and CDR2: LGHDT, YNNKEL (reference sequence). The CDR3 sequence is 14 residues long. Trimming took off 3 bases at V and 4 bases at J, with 13 bases between the two ends. The CDR3: CASSQSQVVYEQYF. The CDR3 nucleotides are TGTGCCAGCAGCCAGTCACAGGTCGTATACGAGCAGTACTTC.

The rearrangement uses TRBV27 and TRBJ1-2, with 7 bases matching TRBD1. The junction had 22 bases not matched to a gene; V was cut back by 4 bases and J by 5 bases. This CDR3 contains 19 residues. Looked up from germline, CDR1 is MNHEY and CDR2 is SMNVEV (reference sequence). The CDR3 here is CASSSPRQGVAGQTYGYTF. CDR3 nucleotides: TGTGCCAGCAGTTCGCCCAGGCAGGGGGTCGCCGGGCAGACTTATGGCTACACCTTC.

The genes are TRBV4-3 and TRBJ1-2, with a possible D match to TRBD1 (5 bases). Germline CDR1 reads LGHNA; CDR2 reads YSLEER. This CDR3 has 15 residues. V was cut by 3 bases and J by 1 base, with 12 bases left in between. CDR3 in DNA: TGCGCCAGCAGCCATTCCACAGGCGGTAACTATGGCTACACCTTC. Translation: CASSHSTGGNYGYTF.

The chain is built from TRBV7-3 and TRBJ2-1; 14 bases match TRBD2. This CDR3 has 19 amino acids. Germline assignment: CDR1 SGHTA and CDR2 FQGTGA. The trim removed 2 bases at V and 1 base at J, leaving 7 bases unmatched. DNA of the CDR3: TGTGCCAGCAGCTTACTCGGACTAGCGGGAGGAGGGTCCTACAATGAGCAGTTCTTC. This codes for CASSLLGLAGGGSYNEQFF.

The gene calls are TRBV5-1 and TRBJ2-1, with D perhaps matching TRBD2 (6 bases). Trimming removed 5 bases from V and 2 bases from J, with 14 bases in between. This CDR3 has 15 residues. The germline CDR1 and CDR2 sequences are SGHRS and YFSETQ. CDR3 nucleotides: TGCGCCAGCAGTCCGTCGGGGGTAACCTACAATGAGCAGTTCTTC. This sequence encodes CASSPSGVTYNEQFF.

This chain uses TRBV28 with TRBJ1-2; no clear D gene. Trimming shortened V by 5 bases and J by 0 bases, and 13 bases separated the two germline ends. Germline lookup yields CDR1 MDHEN and CDR2 SYDVKM. The CDR3 runs 15 residues. CDR3 nucleotides: TGTGCCAGCAGTGCGTCAGGAATAGCTAACTATGGCTACACCTTC. This codes for CASSASGIANYGYTF.

V gene TRBV10-2 combines with J gene TRBJ1-5; D unclear. The CDR3 runs to 13 residues. Germline CDR1 is WSHSY and CDR2 is SAAADI. V was cut by 8 bases and J by 3 bases, with 11 bases left in between. The CDR3 spells CASRSGFNQPQHF. CDR3 DNA: TGCGCCAGCCGGAGCGGTTTCAATCAGCCCCAGCATTTT.

The chain carries TRBV7-2 and TRBJ1-3; D might be TRBD1 (6 bases). Between the trimmed V and J ends, which lost 2 bases and 4 bases, there was a span of 15 bases. Germline loops: CDR1 SGHTA, CDR2 FQGNSA. This CDR3 has 16 amino acids. The CDR3 region is CASSLTLRGTGNTIYF. CDR3 sequence (DNA): TGTGCCAGCAGCTTAACGCTGCGGGGGACAGGAAACACCATATATTTT. Together with reference TRBV7-2 and TRBJ1-3, the CDR3 gives the full variable domain: GAGVSQSPSNKVTEKGKDVELRCDPISGHTALYWYRQSLGQGLEFLIYFQGNSAPDKSGLPSDRFSAERTGGSVSTLTIQRTQQEDSAVYLCASSLTLRGTGNTIYFGEGSWLTVV.

The chain recombines TRBV5-6 with TRBJ2-7; D perhaps matches TRBD1 (6 bases). Germline V gives CDR1 SGHDT, CDR2 YYEEEE. Trimming removed 2 bases from V and 6 bases from J, with 9 bases in between. The CDR3 runs 12 residues. The CDR3: CASSLQGLEQYF. In nucleotides, the CDR3 is TGTGCCAGCAGCTTACAGGGTCTCGAGCAGTACTTC.

The chain couples TRBV5-4 to TRBJ2-6; 7 bases map to TRBD1. CDR3 size: 15 residues. CDR1 and CDR2 from the germline V gene are SGHNT and YYREEE (reference sequence). The V segment lost 5 bases and the J segment 5 bases; nucleotides outside the gene matches: 7. CDR3 coding DNA: TGTGCCAGCAGACAGGGGTCCCGGAGGGCCAACGTCCTGACTTTC. Its protein is CASRQGSRRANVLTF.

This rearrangement joins TRBV11-2 to TRBJ2-5, with a weak D call TRBD2 (5 bases). V was pared by 6 bases and J by 1 base, with 12 bases between. CDR3 size: 14 residues. Germline loops: CDR1 SGHAT, CDR2 FQNNGV. Here the CDR3 reads CASRSLGSQETQYF. Here the CDR3 DNA reads TGTGCCAGCAGGTCCCTGGGGAGCCAAGAGACCCAGTACTTC.

The chain has TRBV5-8 and TRBJ2-1; TRBD2 is a possible D gene (6 bases). The germline V gene has CDR1 SGHTS and CDR2 YDEGEE. CDR3 length: 15 amino acids. Trimming pared 0 bases from V and 4 bases from J, leaving 11 bases between. The CDR3 DNA is TGTGCCAGCAGCTTGGCGGCGGGGATTTACAATGAGCAGTTCTTC. Protein product: CASSLAAGIYNEQFF.

The gene calls are TRBV27 and TRBJ2-7, with D perhaps TRBD2 (6 bases). V dropped 5 bases and J dropped 4 bases, with 12 bases sitting between them. Per germline, CDR1 MNHEY and CDR2 SMNVEV (reference sequence). CDR3 size: 13 residues. CDR3 sequence reads: CASSNGGFYEQYF. CDR3 nucleotide sequence: TGTGCCAGCAGTAACGGGGGTTTTTACGAGCAGTACTTC.

The chain combines TRBV6-5 with TRBJ1-1; no clear D gene. The V gene's germline CDR1 is MNHEY and CDR2 SVGAGI. CDR3 length equals 13 residues. Trimming took 8 bases from V and 0 from J, leaving 10 bases between them. Written as DNA, the CDR3 is TGTGCCAGCTTAATAGCTATGAACACTGAAGCTTTCTTT. As protein: CASLIAMNTEAFF.

The rearrangement uses TRBV7-9 and TRBJ2-1; the D gene is possibly TRBD2 (6 bases). The V end was cut by 5 bases, the J end by 3 bases, with 14 bases between. The CDR3 totals 15 residues. The germline V gene encodes CDR1 SEHNR and CDR2 FQNEAQ (reference sequence). The CDR3 DNA follows: TGTGCCAGCAGCCCATCCGGGACTGACTACAATGAGCAGTTCTTC. Its translation is CASSPSGTDYNEQFF.

This sequence joins TRBV2 and TRBJ1-1; no clear D gene. V was clipped by 4 bases and J by 0 bases, with 6 bases between them. The CDR3 sequence is 13 residues long. Germline lookup yields CDR1 SNHLY and CDR2 FYNNEI. The CDR3 reads CASSAQLNTEAFF. CDR3 coding DNA: TGTGCCAGCAGTGCGCAGTTGAACACTGAAGCTTTCTTT.

The J gene is TRBJ1-2, the V gene TRBV7-9; 7 bases match TRBD1. CDR1 is SEHNR, CDR2 FQNEAQ, per germline (reference sequence). V lost 5 bases to trimming and J lost 5 bases; unmatched junction nucleotides: 8. There are 14 residues in the CDR3. The CDR3 loop is CASSPSGTDYGYTF. For the CDR3, the DNA is TGTGCCAGCAGCCCCTCCGGGACAGATTATGGCTACACCTTC. The full variable domain, in which reference TRBV7-9 and TRBJ1-2 provide the parts outside the CDR3, is DTGVSQNPRHKITKRGQNVTFRCDPISEHNRLYWYRQTLGQGPEFLTYFQNEAQLEKSRLLSDRFSAERPKGSFSTLEIQRTEQGDSAMYLCASSPSGTDYGYTFGSGTRLTVV.